A selection of T cell receptor beta chains follows, all from one sample in a study of PD-L1 blockade in urothelial cancer. Assay used: immunoSEQ multiplex PCR; TCRdb lists only in-frame clones, some missing. Of some 71,000 clones in the sample, 85% were seen once. This specimen consisted of PBMCs, obtained around atezolizumab (anti-PD-L1) treatment. These receptor sequences come from a man in his forties with urothelial cancer. Each CDR3 is given with its conserved first and last residue. The D gene is left open where the match is weak. Clone size is shown for a subset of rows, as once, few, many or a class of expanded clone.

>TRBD1|TRBV6-5|TRBJ1-2|NA
TGTGCCAGCAACAGGGGGCAAAACTATGGCTACACCTTC
CASNRGQNYGYTF
>TRBD1|TRBV2|TRBJ1-2|NA
TGTGCCAGCAGTGTTCGACAGGGGCTCTATGGCTACACCTTC
CASSVRQGLYGYTF
>TRBD1|TRBV7-8|TRBJ2-5|NA
TGTGCCAGCAGCTACCGGGACAGGGAAGAGACCCAGTACTTC
CASSYRDREETQYF
>TRBD1|TRBV7-8|TRBJ1-2|NA
TGTGCCAGCAGCTTATCTGGGACAGACTATGGCTACACCTTC
CASSLSGTDYGYTF
>TRBD2|TRBV9|TRBJ2-4|NA
TGTGCCAGCAGCGTAGACGGGGGGGAAAACATTCAGTACTTC
CASSVDGGENIQYF
>NA|TRBV7-2|TRBJ2-7|NA
TGTGCCAGCAGCCGTACCGTCGACAGGACCTACGAGCAGTACTTC
CASSRTVDRTYEQYF
>NA|TRBV9|TRBJ2-1|NA
TGTGCCAGCAGCGTTGACGGGAAATCCTACAATGAGCAGTTCTTC
CASSVDGKSYNEQFF
>TRBD1|TRBV4-1|TRBJ2-2|NA
TGCGCCAGCAGTCGACAGGGGCGGGTAGCCGGGGAGCTGTTTTTT
CASSRQGRVAGELFF
>NA|TRBV4-1|TRBJ1-5|NA
TGCGCCAGCAGCCAAGATGGTAGGGGAGGCCAGCCCCAGCATTTT
CASSQDGRGGQPQHF
>NA|TRBV30|TRBJ2-7|NA
TGTGCCTGGAGGGCGGTTAGCGTCTCCTACGAGCAGTACTTC
CAWRAVSVSYEQYF
>TRBD2|TRBV19|TRBJ2-3|NA
TGTGCCAGTAGTCCTCTAGCGGGAGGGCCAGATACGCAGTATTTT
CASSPLAGGPDTQYF
>NA|TRBV19|TRBJ1-5|NA
TGTGCCAGTTGGGACTATAGCAATCAGCCCCAGCATTTT
CASWDYSNQPQHF
>NA|TRBV27|TRBJ1-5|NA
TGTGCCAGCTCCAGGGGACGGACTAATCAGCCCCAGCATTTT
CASSRGRTNQPQHF
>NA|TRBV30|TRBJ1-1|NA
TGTGCCTGTTACAGGGATTTATTGGCTGAAGCTTTCTTT
CACYRDLLAEAFF
>NA|TRBV23-1|TRBJ2-5|NA
TGCCCCAACGGGAAGGGGGAAGAGACCCAGTACTTC
CPNGKGEETQYF
>NA|TRBV27|TRBJ1-1|few
TGTGCCAGCAGTTTAAGGAGAAACACTGAAGCTTTCTTT
CASSLRRNTEAFF
>NA|TRBV6-5|TRBJ2-7|NA
TGTGCCAGCAGTTCCAACTACGAGCAGTACTTC
CASSSNYEQYF
>TRBD2|TRBV2|TRBJ2-2|NA
TGTGCCAGCAGGCGGTCTAGCGGAAGCACCGGGGAGCTGTTTTTT
CASRRSSGSTGELFF
>NA|TRBV7-9|TRBJ2-2|NA
TGTGCCAGCAGCACAGGGTTGAACACCGGGGAGCTGTTTTTT
CASSTGLNTGELFF
>TRBD1|TRBV7-2|TRBJ1-2|NA
TGTGCCAGCAGCTTATTGGCAGGGGGCTTTGGCTACACCTTC
CASSLLAGGFGYTF
>NA|TRBV29-1|TRBJ2-7|NA
TGCAGCGTTGTCCTGGCCTCCTACGAGCAGTACTTC
CSVVLASYEQYF
>TRBD1|TRBV19|TRBJ1-4|NA
TGTGCCAGTAGTAAGAAGGACAGGCCATACGAAAAACTGTTTTTT
CASSKKDRPYEKLFF
>NA|TRBV2|TRBJ2-3|NA
TGTGCCAGCATAGGATCGGGGTTCGCAGATACGCAGTATTTT
CASIGSGFADTQYF
>NA|TRBV7-9|TRBJ1-2|NA
TGTGCCAGCAGCTTGTCCGAGAGCCCGTCCTTCAACTATGGCTACACCTTC
CASSLSESPSFNYGYTF